Following are 20 T cell receptor beta chains from one sample sequenced in a study of cytomegalovirus exposure and HLA in healthy donors. The PCR contained 60 Vbeta and 13 Jbeta primers. Only in-frame clones appear in the TCRdb table, and some are missing; sequencing was by immunoSEQ multiplex PCR. This listing includes 95,000 to 150,000 clones. Input material: PBMCs. The receptors were sampled from a man younger than 35 in good health and CMV-seronegative.

The J gene is TRBJ1-1, the V gene TRBV11-2, with 7 bases identical to TRBD1. CDR1 and CDR2 (germline): SGHAT, FQNNGV. J lost 2 bases, V lost 5 bases, and 11 bases had no gene match. There are 16 residues in the CDR3. CDR3 protein: CASSRRGQAGNTEAFF. The CDR3 DNA reads TGTGCCAGCAGCCGTAGGGGGCAGGCGGGAAACACTGAAGCTTTCTTT. The full variable domain, with the rest looked up from reference TRBV11-2 and TRBJ1-1, is EAGVAQSPRYKIIEKRQSVAFWCNPISGHATLYWYQQILGQGPKLLIQFQNNGVVDDSQLPKDRFSAERLKGVDSTLKIQPAKLEDSAVYLCASSRRGQAGNTEAFFGQGTRLTVV.

The rearrangement joins TRBV19 to TRBJ2-7, with a possible D match to TRBD1 (6 bases). In germline, CDR1 is LNHDA, CDR2 SQIVND (reference sequence). The length of the CDR3 is 13 residues. V was trimmed by 6 bases and J by 3 bases, leaving 12 bases between them. The CDR3 bases are TGTGCCAGTAGCTCGGACAGAGGCTACGAGCAGTACTTC. As protein: CASSSDRGYEQYF.

The rearrangement links TRBV6-1 to TRBJ1-5; D not resolved. Trimming took off 0 bases at V and 1 base at J, with 7 bases between the two ends. Germline V gene lookup returns CDR1 MNHNS and CDR2 SASEGT. The CDR3 is 15 amino acids. The CDR3 spells CASSEAGGSNQPQHF. In DNA form, the CDR3 reads TGTGCCAGCAGTGAAGCGGGCGGGAGCAATCAGCCCCAGCATTTT.

This chain links TRBV4-2 with TRBJ2-2, with D uncertain. Looked up from germline, CDR1 is LGHNA and CDR2 is YNFKEQ. The CDR3 extends over 16 amino acids. V was shortened by 0 bases and J by 6 bases, with 14 bases between the two germline ends. The chain's CDR3 is CASSQDEKWRAGELFF. The CDR3, as DNA: TGTGCCAGCAGCCAAGATGAGAAGTGGAGAGCCGGGGAGCTGTTTTTT.

This chain joins TRBV9 and TRBJ1-1, with 8 bases identical to TRBD1. Germline CDR1 and CDR2: SGDLS and YYNGEE. This CDR3 comprises 15 residues. V gave up 3 bases and J gave up 5 bases; unmatched junction bases: 9. This CDR3 reads CASSALGQAITEAFF. The CDR3 region has the DNA TGTGCCAGCAGCGCATTGGGACAGGCTATAACTGAAGCTTTCTTT.

For this clone: Germline is not matched at one junction end, which may reflect a read error. This sequence joins TRBV5-6 and TRBJ1-4; 10 bases align to TRBD1. CDR1 SGHDT and CDR2 YYEEEE come from the germline V gene. The CDR3 loop spans 14 amino acids. In DNA form, the CDR3 reads TGTGCCAGCAGCGGAGGGACAGGGGACACCTCCGAAGGTTTT. Translating gives CASSGGTGDTSEGF.

The chain employs TRBV18 and TRBJ1-1, with D tentatively TRBD1 (5 bases). Trimming stripped 3 bases from V and 8 bases from J, with 19 bases between. Germline CDR1 reads KGHSH; CDR2 reads LQKENI. CDR3 length: 15 residues. The CDR3 sequence is CASSPTSGTPAEAFF. The CDR3 DNA reads as TGTGCCAGCTCACCGACTTCCGGGACTCCAGCGGAAGCTTTCTTT.

The J gene is TRBJ2-5, the V gene TRBV2; D not resolved. This CDR3 is 15 amino acids long. Looked up from germline, CDR1 is SNHLY and CDR2 is FYNNEI. V lost 6 bases to trimming and J lost 4 bases, with 18 bases between them. The CDR3 reads CASRAPLERLETQYF. CDR3 DNA: TGTGCCAGCAGGGCCCCTCTAGAGAGGCTAGAGACCCAGTACTTC.

J is TRBJ1-4 and V is TRBV10-1; no definite D call. This CDR3 comprises 13 residues. V dropped 3 bases and J dropped 14 bases, with 16 bases sitting between them. Germline assignment: CDR1 WNHNN and CDR2 SYGVQD (reference sequence). In nucleotides, the CDR3 is TGCGCCAGCAGTGATCCGGTTGGCGGCTTGCTGTTTTTT. Encoded protein: CASSDPVGGLLFF.

The CDR3 DNA sequence: TGTGCCAGTAGCCCGGGCTATAATTCACCCCTCCACTTT. This sequence encodes CASSPGYNSPLHF. The chain uses TRBV19 and TRBJ1-6; D is uncertain. Germline loops: CDR1 LNHDA, CDR2 SQIVND (reference sequence). Trimming shortened V by 6 bases and J by 3 bases, and 6 bases separated the two germline ends. The CDR3 length is 13 residues.

The chain joins TRBV7-2 to TRBJ2-3; a possible D gene is TRBD2 (5 bases). The V end was cut by 5 bases, the J end by 3 bases, with 9 bases between. This CDR3 contains 13 residues. Germline CDR1 is SGHTA and CDR2 is FQGNSA. The CDR3 nucleotides are TGTGCCAGCAGCCGCCGGGAAACAGATACGCAGTATTTT. The encoded protein is CASSRRETDTQYF.

This chain uses TRBV27 with TRBJ1-3, with D possibly TRBD1 on 6 matching bases. The CDR3 has 15 amino acids. V was trimmed by 6 bases and J by 0 bases, leaving 12 bases between them. From germline, CDR1 is MNHEY and CDR2 SMNVEV (reference sequence). CDR3 nucleotides: TGTGCCAGCAGGCCACAGGGCCTCTCTGGAAACACCATATATTTT. Protein: CASRPQGLSGNTIYF.

As for this clone: Additional DNA sequences in this sample encode the identical CDR3. The chain is built from TRBV5-1 and TRBJ2-5; tentatively, D is TRBD2 (7 bases). CDR1 is SGHRS and CDR2 is YFSETQ in the germline V gene. Trimming pared 0 bases from V and 5 bases from J, leaving 11 bases between. CDR3 length equals 14 residues. For the CDR3, the DNA is TGCGCCAGCAGCTTGGCCGGGGGGCGGGAGACCCAGTACTTC. Residues: CASSLAGGRETQYF.

The chain has TRBV5-1 and TRBJ2-1; 10 positions match TRBD2. The CDR3 sequence is 15 residues long. V lost 0 bases, J lost 9 bases, and 6 bases stayed unmatched. Per germline, CDR1 SGHRS and CDR2 YFSETQ. The CDR3 protein is CASSLVSSGGVEQFF. The DNA for the CDR3 is TGCGCCAGCAGCTTGGTCTCTAGCGGGGGAGTTGAGCAGTTCTTC.

The chain employs TRBV15 and TRBJ2-7; D remains ambiguous. The CDR3 runs 14 residues. Germline V gives CDR1 LNHNV, CDR2 YYDKDF (reference sequence). Trimming took 1 base from V and 2 from J, leaving 9 bases between them. CDR3 region: CATSRAQQAYEQYF. The CDR3, as DNA: TGTGCCACCAGCAGAGCACAGCAAGCCTACGAGCAGTACTTC. Full variable domain (missing parts from reference TRBV15 and TRBJ2-7): DAMVIQNPRYQVTQFGKPVTLSCSQTLNHNVMYWYQQKSSQAPKLLFHYYDKDFNNEADTPDNFQSRRPNTSFCFLDIRSPGLGDTAMYLCATSRAQQAYEQYFGPGTRLTVT.

This chain links TRBV7-9 with TRBJ2-5; D gene unclear. Trimming left V 5 bases short and J 5 bases short, with 12 bases between. The germline V gene has CDR1 SEHNR and CDR2 FQNEAQ (reference sequence). The CDR3 covers 13 residues. The CDR3 region has the DNA TGTGCCAGCAGCCAAGGATCGCGGGAGACCCAGTACTTC. This sequence encodes CASSQGSRETQYF. Drawing the rest from reference TRBV7-9 and TRBJ2-5, the complete variable domain is DTGVSQNPRHKITKRGQNVTFRCDPISEHNRLYWYRQTLGQGPEFLTYFQNEAQLEKSRLLSDRFSAERPKGSFSTLEIQRTEQGDSAMYLCASSQGSRETQYFGPGTRLLVL.

The chain carries TRBV5-5 and TRBJ2-7; 12 bases align to TRBD2. There are 15 residues in the CDR3. The ends lost 5 bases at V and 4 bases at J; junction bases unmatched: 7. The germline V gene encodes CDR1 SGHKS and CDR2 YYEKEE (reference sequence). CDR3 sequence: CASRTSGGTSYEQYF. In DNA, the CDR3 is TGTGCCAGCAGAACTAGCGGGGGGACGTCTTACGAGCAGTACTTC.

This chain connects TRBV6-1 to TRBJ2-7, with D possibly matching TRBD1 (6 bases). The V and J ends lost 5 bases and 6 bases respectively, with 17 bases between them. Germline-derived CDR1 and CDR2 are MNHNS and SASEGT. There are 14 residues in the CDR3. The chain's CDR3 is CASSPRTDVGEQYF. DNA for the CDR3: TGTGCCAGCAGTCCTCGGACAGACGTTGGCGAGCAGTACTTC.

Concerning this clone itself: The sample carries other DNA sequences with the same CDR3. The chain combines TRBV9 with TRBJ2-1, with TRBD1 as a possible D gene (5 bases). The V end was cut by 9 bases, the J end by 5 bases, with 15 bases between. The CDR3 has 13 residues. The germline gives CDR1 SGDLS, CDR2 YYNGEE. DNA of the CDR3: TGTGCCACAAGCAGAGAGGACAACAATGAGCAGTTCTTC. It translates to CATSREDNNEQFF.

This chain connects TRBV19 to TRBJ2-3; 7 bases match TRBD2. Germline CDR1 and CDR2: LNHDA and SQIVND (reference sequence). This CDR3 has 16 residues. After removal of 0 bases from V and 2 bases from J, the junction contained 5 bases not matched to a gene. Written as DNA, the CDR3 is TGTGCCAGTAGTATAGACGCGGGAGTCTCCACAGATACGCAGTATTTT. Amino acids: CASSIDAGVSTDTQYF. The variable domain in full, completed from reference TRBV19 and TRBJ2-3, reads DGGITQSPKYLFRKEGQNVTLSCEQNLNHDAMYWYRQDPGQGLRLIYYSQIVNDFQKGDIAEGYSVSREKKESFPLTVTSAQKNPTAFYLCASSIDAGVSTDTQYFGPGTRLTVL.